The 15 T cell receptor beta chains presented below share a single source sample, sequenced in a study of cytomegalovirus exposure and HLA in healthy donors. With 60 Vbeta and 13 Jbeta primers, the PCR was carried out. TCRdb's table, derived via immunoSEQ multiplex PCR, lists solely in-frame clones and lacks some. This sample has approximately 170,000 clones, with roughly 79% found just once. Source material: PBMCs. These receptor sequences come from a woman in her thirties or forties in good health and CMV-seropositive.

This chain joins TRBV18 and TRBJ1-1; D unresolved. V dropped 4 bases and J dropped 6 bases, with 6 bases sitting between them. Germline V gene sequence: CDR1 KGHSH, CDR2 LQKENI. This CDR3 has 11 residues. The CDR3 loop reads CASSLDSEAFF. The DNA of the CDR3 is TGTGCCAGCTCACTCGACTCTGAAGCTTTCTTT.

The chain is built from TRBV7-9 and TRBJ2-5, with TRBD2 as a possible D gene (6 bases). This CDR3 has 14 residues. Looked up from germline, CDR1 is SEHNR and CDR2 is FQNEAQ (reference sequence). Trimming cost V 5 bases and J 0 bases, with 10 bases left between them. The CDR3 nucleotides are TGTGCCAGCAGCCCCCTAGCGAACCAAGAGACCCAGTACTTC. This translates into CASSPLANQETQYF.

The V and J genes are TRBV6-5 and TRBJ1-4; D is possibly TRBD1 (6 bases). The germline V and J ends were trimmed by 3 bases and 6 bases, with 14 bases remaining between them. Germline lookup yields CDR1 MNHEY and CDR2 SVGAGI. This CDR3 region has 15 residues. The CDR3 bases are TGTGCCAGCAGTTATAGAGGGGGAGTGGATGAAAAACTGTTTTTT. Translated: CASSYRGGVDEKLFF.

DNA for the CDR3: TGTGCCTGGAGTGTAGGAAGGGGGCTGGCCCAGTACTTC. It encodes CAWSVGRGLAQYF. The genes are TRBV30 and TRBJ2-5; TRBD1 matches 7 bases. Losses at the gene ends were 0 bases for V and 9 bases for J; bases not matched to a gene: 7. The V gene's germline CDR1 is GTSNPN and CDR2 SVGIG (reference sequence). CDR3 length: 13 amino acids.

CDR3 bases: TGTGCCAGTAGTAACACAGACAGGGGAGCGAACACTGAAGCTTTCTTT. Its protein is CASSNTDRGANTEAFF. J is TRBJ1-1 and V is TRBV19; 8 bases are shared with TRBD1. Trimming took 4 bases from V and 1 from J; bases not matched to a gene: 8. The CDR3 loop spans 16 amino acids. Germline-derived CDR1 and CDR2 are LNHDA and SQIVND (reference sequence).

This clone was observed a few times. This chain uses TRBV11-2 with TRBJ2-5; D not resolved. The CDR3 sequence is 12 residues long. With 0 bases removed from V and 13 bases from J, the gap between germline ends came to 12 bases. Germline CDR1 is SGHAT and CDR2 is FQNNGV. The CDR3 loop is CASSLDQVRPYF. CDR3 sequence (DNA): TGTGCCAGCAGCTTAGATCAGGTCAGACCGTACTTC.

The V gene is TRBV4-2, the J gene TRBJ2-2; 7 positions agree with TRBD2. Germline values: CDR1 LGHNA, CDR2 YNFKEQ. V trimming: 0 bases; J trimming: 0 bases; junction bases outside the gene matches: 7. The CDR3 totals 18 residues. The CDR3: CASSQEGAGTANTGELFF. The DNA for the CDR3 is TGTGCCAGCAGCCAAGAGGGAGCGGGGACGGCGAACACCGGGGAGCTGTTTTTT.

The sample holds a few counts of this clone. This chain links TRBV6-1 with TRBJ2-3; 9 nucleotides agree with TRBD1. Germline CDR1 MNHNS, CDR2 SASEGT. This CDR3 spans 18 amino acids. Unmatched junction bases numbered 7, after V lost 0 bases and J lost 0 bases. The CDR3 DNA reads TGTGCCAGCAGTGAAGCGAGGAAGGGGACAGGGAGCACAGATACGCAGTATTTT. This encodes CASSEARKGTGSTDTQYF.

The chain carries TRBV7-9 and TRBJ1-1; D gene unclear. The CDR3 is made up of 14 amino acids. The V end lost 0 bases, the J end lost 11 bases, and 16 bases lay between the germline ends. Looked up from germline, CDR1 is SEHNR and CDR2 is FQNEAQ (reference sequence). CDR3 protein: CASSLAGSAVAAFF. CDR3 nucleotides: TGTGCCAGCAGCTTAGCGGGCTCGGCCGTGGCGGCTTTCTTT.

The gene calls are TRBV19 and TRBJ1-1; TRBD1 might be the D (6 bases). Between the trimmed V and J ends, which lost 6 bases and 10 bases, there was a span of 18 bases. CDR1 is LNHDA and CDR2 is SQIVND in the germline V gene (reference sequence). The CDR3 is 13 residues long. CDR3 loop: CASSLLPGGRAFF. The CDR3 region has the DNA TGTGCCAGTAGCCTCCTCCCCGGGGGGCGAGCTTTCTTT.

V is TRBV7-9 and J is TRBJ2-7; tentatively, D is TRBD2 (5 bases). CDR3 length: 13 amino acids. Per the germline V gene, CDR1 is SEHNR and CDR2 is FQNEAQ (reference sequence). V lost 5 bases and J 3 bases, leaving 11 bases between the germline ends. The CDR3 bases are TGTGCCAGCAGCCCCGGGGTCTACTACGAGCAGTACTTC. This gives the protein CASSPGVYYEQYF.

The chain links TRBV5-6 to TRBJ2-5; perhaps TRBD1 as D (5 bases). This CDR3 contains 13 residues. Trimming removed 1 base from V and 4 bases from J, with 8 bases in between. The germline V gene encodes CDR1 SGHDT and CDR2 YYEEEE. In nucleotides, the CDR3 is TGTGCCAGCAGCTTGATTAGGGGAGAGACCCAGTACTTC. Amino acid sequence: CASSLIRGETQYF.

Regarding this clone: Its ends do not fully match the called genes, so a read error is possible. The chain combines TRBV30 with TRBJ2-2; tentative D call: TRBD2 (6 bases). This CDR3 has 16 amino acids. CDR1 GTSNPN and CDR2 SVGIG come from the germline V gene (reference sequence). The CDR3 DNA reads as TGTGCCTCCCTCGGAGGGGCCCTCGCAAACAACGGGGAGCTGTTTTTT. The encoded protein is CASLGGALANNGELFF.

The rearrangement uses TRBV10-3 and TRBJ2-6, with 8 nucleotides matching TRBD2. The ends lost 9 bases at V and 3 bases at J; junction bases unmatched: 4. The germline V gene has CDR1 ENHRY and CDR2 SYGVKD. The CDR3 sequence is 14 residues long. Here the CDR3 DNA reads TGTGCCATGTCGGGGGGGGGTGGGGCCAACGTCCTGACTTTC. This translates into CAMSGGGGANVLTF.

This chain links TRBV7-9 with TRBJ1-2; D is possibly TRBD1 (5 bases). Trimming stripped 8 bases from V and 4 bases from J, with 14 bases between. Germline CDR1 reads SEHNR; CDR2 reads FQNEAQ (reference sequence). The CDR3 extends over 13 amino acids. The CDR3 DNA follows: TGTGCCAGCGGGGGGGGGATCGGCTATGGCTACACCTTC. Its protein is CASGGGIGYGYTF.